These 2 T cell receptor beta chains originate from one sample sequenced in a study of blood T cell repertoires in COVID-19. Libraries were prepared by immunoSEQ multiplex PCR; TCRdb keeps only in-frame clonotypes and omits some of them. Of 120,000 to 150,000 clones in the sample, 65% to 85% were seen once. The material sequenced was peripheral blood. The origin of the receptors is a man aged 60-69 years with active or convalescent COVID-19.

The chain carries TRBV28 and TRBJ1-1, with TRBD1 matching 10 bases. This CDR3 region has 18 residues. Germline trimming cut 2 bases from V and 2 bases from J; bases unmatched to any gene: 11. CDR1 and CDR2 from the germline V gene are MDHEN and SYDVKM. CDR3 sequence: CASSLGGQGFPSNTEAFF. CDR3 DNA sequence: TGTGCCAGCAGTTTAGGGGGACAGGGGTTTCCCTCTAACACTGAAGCTTTCTTT.

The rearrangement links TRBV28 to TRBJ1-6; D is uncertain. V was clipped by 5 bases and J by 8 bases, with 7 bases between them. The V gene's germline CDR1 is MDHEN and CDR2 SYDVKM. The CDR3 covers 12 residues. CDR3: CASSLGDSPLHF. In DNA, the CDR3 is TGTGCCAGCAGTCTCGGGGATTCACCCCTCCACTTT.